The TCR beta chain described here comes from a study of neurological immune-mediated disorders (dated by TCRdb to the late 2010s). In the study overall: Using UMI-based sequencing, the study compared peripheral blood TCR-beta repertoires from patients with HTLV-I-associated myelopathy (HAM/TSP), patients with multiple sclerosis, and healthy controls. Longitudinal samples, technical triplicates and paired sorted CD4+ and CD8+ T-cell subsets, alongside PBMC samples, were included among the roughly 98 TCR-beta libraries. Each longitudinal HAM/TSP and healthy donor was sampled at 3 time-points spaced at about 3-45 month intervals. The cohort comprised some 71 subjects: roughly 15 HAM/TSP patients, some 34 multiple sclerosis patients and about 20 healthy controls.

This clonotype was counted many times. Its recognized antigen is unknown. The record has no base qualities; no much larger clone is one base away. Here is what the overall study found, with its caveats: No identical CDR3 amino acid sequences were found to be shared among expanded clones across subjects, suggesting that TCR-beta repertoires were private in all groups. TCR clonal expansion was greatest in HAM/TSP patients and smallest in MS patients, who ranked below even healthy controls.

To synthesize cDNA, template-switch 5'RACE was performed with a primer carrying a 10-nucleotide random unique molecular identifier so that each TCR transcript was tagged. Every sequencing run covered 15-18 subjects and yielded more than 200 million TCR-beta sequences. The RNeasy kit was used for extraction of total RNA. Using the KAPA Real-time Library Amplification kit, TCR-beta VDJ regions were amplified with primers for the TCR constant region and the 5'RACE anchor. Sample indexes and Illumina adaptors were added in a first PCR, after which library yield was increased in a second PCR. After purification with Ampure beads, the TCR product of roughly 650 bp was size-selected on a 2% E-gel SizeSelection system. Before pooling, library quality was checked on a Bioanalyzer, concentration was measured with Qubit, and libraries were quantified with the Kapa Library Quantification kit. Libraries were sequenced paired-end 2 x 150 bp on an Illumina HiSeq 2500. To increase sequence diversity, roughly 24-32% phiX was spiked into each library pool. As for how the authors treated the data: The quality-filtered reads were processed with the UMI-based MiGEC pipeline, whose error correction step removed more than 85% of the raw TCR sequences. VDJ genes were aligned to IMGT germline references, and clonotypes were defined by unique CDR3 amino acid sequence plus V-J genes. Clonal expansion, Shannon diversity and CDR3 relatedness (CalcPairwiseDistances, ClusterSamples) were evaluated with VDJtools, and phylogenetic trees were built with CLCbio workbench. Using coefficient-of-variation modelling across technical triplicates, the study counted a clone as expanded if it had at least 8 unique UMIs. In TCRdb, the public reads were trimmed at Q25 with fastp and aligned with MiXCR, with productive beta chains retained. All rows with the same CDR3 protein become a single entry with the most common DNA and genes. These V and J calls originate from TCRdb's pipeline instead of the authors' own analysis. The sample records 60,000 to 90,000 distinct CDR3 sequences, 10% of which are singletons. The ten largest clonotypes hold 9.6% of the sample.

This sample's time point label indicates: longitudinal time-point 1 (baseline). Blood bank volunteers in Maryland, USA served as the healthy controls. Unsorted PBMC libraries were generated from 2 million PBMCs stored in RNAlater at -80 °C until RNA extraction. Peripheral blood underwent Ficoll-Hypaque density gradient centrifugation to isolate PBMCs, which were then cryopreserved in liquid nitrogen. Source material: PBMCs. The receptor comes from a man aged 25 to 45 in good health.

The nucleotides are TGTGCCAGCAGCCAGGCGTGGGATGAGCAGTTCTTC. Translated, it reads CASSQAWDEQFF. The receptor chain draws on TRBV14 and TRBJ2-1; the D segment cannot be called with confidence. Taken from the germline V gene, the CDR1 and CDR2 loops are SGHDN and FVKESK. V gives up 3 bases and J gives up 8 bases, and the segment between their germline ends measures 8 bases. CDR3 length: 12 amino acids, cysteine to phenylalanine. The DNA shown is the 36-base CDR3, in frame from base 1. Joined to the reference TRBV14 and TRBJ2-1 proteins, this CDR3 gives the full variable domain: EAGVTQFPSHSVIEKGQTVTLRCDPISGHDNLYWYRRVMGKEIKFLLHFVKESKQDESGMPNNRFLAERTGGTYSTLKVQPAELEDSGVYFCASSQAWDEQFFGPGTRLTVL.